In this sample, the clone carrying this T cell receptor (beta chain) turned up many times. Its antigen is still unknown. This entry comes from a study of identical twins. TCRdb recomputed calls from the 5' RACE reads with MiXCR, one row per CDR3 protein. The sample carries fewer than 250,000 distinct CDR3 sequences, approximately 8% recorded once. General study results and limits: Invariant MAIT and iNKT cells are populations that could partly confound zero-insertion analyses. Memory repertoires showed no such pattern, whereas abundant cord blood beta clonotypes carried fewer insertions. Sequences that were out-of-frame, alpha and twin-shared displayed an excess of low generation probability.

Germline loops: CDR1 LGHDT, CDR2 YNNKEL (reference sequence). Trimming took 2 bases from V and 5 from J; bases not matched to a gene: 6. This CDR3 contains 16 residues. These data also formed part of another study, on yellow fever vaccine responses in identical twins.

The V gene is TRBV3-1, the J gene TRBJ2-1; 10 bases match TRBD2. This sequence originates from a woman younger than 35 in good health. Sequencing was done on a sample of CD8+ T cells sorted from blood. CDR3 protein: CASSQTGTSAHNEQFF. CDR3 in DNA: TGTGCCAGCAGCCAAACCGGGACTAGCGCACACAATGAGCAGTTCTTC.